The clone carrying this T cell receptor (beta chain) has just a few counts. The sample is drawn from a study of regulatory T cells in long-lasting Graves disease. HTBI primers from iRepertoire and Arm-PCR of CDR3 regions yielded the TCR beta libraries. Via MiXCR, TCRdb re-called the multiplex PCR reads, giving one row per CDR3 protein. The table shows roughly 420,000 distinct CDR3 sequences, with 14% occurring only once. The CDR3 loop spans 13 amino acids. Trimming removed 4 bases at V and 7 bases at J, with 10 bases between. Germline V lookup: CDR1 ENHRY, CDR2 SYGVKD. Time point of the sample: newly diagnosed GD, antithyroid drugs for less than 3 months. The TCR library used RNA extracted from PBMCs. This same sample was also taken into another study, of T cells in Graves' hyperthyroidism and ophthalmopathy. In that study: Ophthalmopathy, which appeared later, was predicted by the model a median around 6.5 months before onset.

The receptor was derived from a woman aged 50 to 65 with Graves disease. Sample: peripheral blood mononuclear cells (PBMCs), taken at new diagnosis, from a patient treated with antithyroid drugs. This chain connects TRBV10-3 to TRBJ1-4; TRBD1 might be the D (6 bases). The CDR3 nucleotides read TGTGCCATCAGTGCAGGGGAACCTGAAAAACTGTTTTTT. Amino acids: CAISAGEPEKLFF.